The entry below describes one T cell receptor (beta chain). This specimen comes from a study of shared clonotypes between healthy human individuals. CDR3 length: 18 residues. V was shortened by 0 bases and J by 4 bases, with 19 bases between the two germline ends. Germline values: CDR1 LGHNA, CDR2 YNFKEQ. Only in-frame clones appear in the TCRdb table, and some are missing; sequencing was by immunoSEQ multiplex PCR. This sample has more than 1 million clones; around 78% occur once, and the top ten carry approximately 0.52%. This clonotype was obtained from a man in his late teens or twenties in good health. Some clones in this sample may be carry-over from other donors' samples. The V gene is TRBV4-2, the J gene TRBJ2-1; D call uncertain. Material for sequencing was memory CD4+ T cells from PBMCs. The subset here: CD45RA-negative fraction. The CDR3 DNA is TGTGCCAGCAGCCAAGATTTTTTAGAAGCCTTGATTTACAATGAGCAGTTCTTC. This translates into CASSQDFLEALIYNEQFF.